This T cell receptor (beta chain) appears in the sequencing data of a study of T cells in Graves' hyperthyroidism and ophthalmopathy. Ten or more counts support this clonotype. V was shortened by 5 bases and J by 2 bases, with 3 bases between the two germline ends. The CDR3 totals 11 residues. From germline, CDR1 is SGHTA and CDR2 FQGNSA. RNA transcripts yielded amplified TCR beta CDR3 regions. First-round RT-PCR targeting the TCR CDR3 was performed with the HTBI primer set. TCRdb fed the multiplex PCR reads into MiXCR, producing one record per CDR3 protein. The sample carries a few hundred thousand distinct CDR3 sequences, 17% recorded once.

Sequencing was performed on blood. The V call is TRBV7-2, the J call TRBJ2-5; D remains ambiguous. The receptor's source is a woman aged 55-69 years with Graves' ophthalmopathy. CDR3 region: CASSIQETQYF. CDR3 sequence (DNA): TGTGCCAGCAGCATTCAAGAGACCCAGTACTTC.